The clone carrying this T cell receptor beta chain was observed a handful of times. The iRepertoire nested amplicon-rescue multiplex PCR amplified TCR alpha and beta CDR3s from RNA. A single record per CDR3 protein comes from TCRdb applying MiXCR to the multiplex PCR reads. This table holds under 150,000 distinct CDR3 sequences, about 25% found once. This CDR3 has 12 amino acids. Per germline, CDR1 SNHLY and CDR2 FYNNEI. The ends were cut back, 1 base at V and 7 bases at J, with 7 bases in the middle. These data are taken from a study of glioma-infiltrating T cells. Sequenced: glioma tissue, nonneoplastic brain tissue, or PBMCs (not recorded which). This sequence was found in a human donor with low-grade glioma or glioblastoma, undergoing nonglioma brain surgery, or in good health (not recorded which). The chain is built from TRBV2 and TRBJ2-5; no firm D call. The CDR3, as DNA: TGTGCCAGCAGTGAAGGCAGTAGGACCCAGTACTTC. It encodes CASSEGSRTQYF.